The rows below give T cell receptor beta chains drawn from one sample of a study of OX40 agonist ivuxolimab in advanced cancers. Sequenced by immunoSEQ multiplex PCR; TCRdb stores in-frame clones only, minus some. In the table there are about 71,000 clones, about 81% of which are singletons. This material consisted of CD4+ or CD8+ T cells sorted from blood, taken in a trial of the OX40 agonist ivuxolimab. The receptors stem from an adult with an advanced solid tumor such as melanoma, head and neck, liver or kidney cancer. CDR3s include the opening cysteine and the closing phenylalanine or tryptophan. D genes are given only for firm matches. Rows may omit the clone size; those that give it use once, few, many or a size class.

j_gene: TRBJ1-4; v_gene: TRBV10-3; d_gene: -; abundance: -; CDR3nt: TGTGCCATCAGTGAGTCGGGCCGGAATAATGAAAAACTGTTTTTT; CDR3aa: CAISESGRNNEKLFF
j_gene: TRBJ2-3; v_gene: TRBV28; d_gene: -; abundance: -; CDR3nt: TGTGCCAGCAGTTCGCCGGGCACACGGGGATCAGATACGCAGTATTTT; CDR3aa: CASSSPGTRGSDTQYF
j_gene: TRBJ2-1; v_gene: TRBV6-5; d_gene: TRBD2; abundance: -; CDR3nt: TGTGCCAGCAGTTACGACGGGACTAGCGGGACCAATGAGCAGTTCTTC; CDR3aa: CASSYDGTSGTNEQFF
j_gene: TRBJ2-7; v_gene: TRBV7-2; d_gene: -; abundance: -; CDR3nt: TGTGCCAGCAGTTCAGGGACGGTCCGCGAGCAGTACTTC; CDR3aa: CASSSGTVREQYF
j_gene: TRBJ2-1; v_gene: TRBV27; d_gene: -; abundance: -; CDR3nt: TGTGCCAGCAGCTTGATAGGGACTTTTATCAATGAGCAGTTCTTC; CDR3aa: CASSLIGTFINEQFF
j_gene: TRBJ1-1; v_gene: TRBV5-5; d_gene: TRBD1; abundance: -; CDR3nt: TGTGCCAGCAGGATACGGTTATCAGGGGGCACTGAAGCTTTCTTT; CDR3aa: CASRIRLSGGTEAFF
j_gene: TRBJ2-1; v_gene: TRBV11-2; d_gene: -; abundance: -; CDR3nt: TGTGCCAGCAGCCCAGCCCCCTACAATGAGCAGTTCTTC; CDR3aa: CASSPAPYNEQFF
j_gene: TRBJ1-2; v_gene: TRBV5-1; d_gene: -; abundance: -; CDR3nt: TGCGCCAGCGCCCCTCCGGGACACTATGGCTACACCTTC; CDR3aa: CASAPPGHYGYTF
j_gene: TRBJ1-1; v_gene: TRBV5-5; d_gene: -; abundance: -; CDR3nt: TGTGCCAGCAGCTTGGAATGGGGGAACACTGAAGCTTTCTTT; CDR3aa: CASSLEWGNTEAFF
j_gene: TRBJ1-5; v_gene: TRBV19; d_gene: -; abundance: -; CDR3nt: TGTGCCAGCCGATACTATGGCAATCAGCCCCAGCATTTT; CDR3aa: CASRYYGNQPQHF
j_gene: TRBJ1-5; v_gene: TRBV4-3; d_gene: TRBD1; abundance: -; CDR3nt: TGCGCCAGCAGCCAAGATTTCGGGACAGGGGGCGATCAGCCCCAGCATTTT; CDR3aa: CASSQDFGTGGDQPQHF
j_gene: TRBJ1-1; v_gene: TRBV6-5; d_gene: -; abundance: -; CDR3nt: TGTGCCAGCACCGAACCTCGGGGGACGAACACTGAAGCTTTCTTT; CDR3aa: CASTEPRGTNTEAFF
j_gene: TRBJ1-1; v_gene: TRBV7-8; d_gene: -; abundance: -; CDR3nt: TGTGCCAGCAGCCCAAGAGCCACGGGACGAATGAACACTGAAGCTTTCTTT; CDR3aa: CASSPRATGRMNTEAFF
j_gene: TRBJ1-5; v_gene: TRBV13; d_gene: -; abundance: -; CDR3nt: TGTGCCAGCAGCCCGGGGCACAATAGCAATCAGCCCCAGCATTTT; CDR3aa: CASSPGHNSNQPQHF
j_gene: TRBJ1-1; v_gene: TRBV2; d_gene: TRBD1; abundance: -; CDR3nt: TGTGCCAGCAGCCAACAGGGGGCGGCTGAAGCTTTCTTT; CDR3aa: CASSQQGAAEAFF
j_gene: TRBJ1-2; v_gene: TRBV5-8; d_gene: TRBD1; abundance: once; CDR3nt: TGTGCCAGCAGCACGGGACAGAGAACTAACTATGGCTACACCTTC; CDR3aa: CASSTGQRTNYGYTF
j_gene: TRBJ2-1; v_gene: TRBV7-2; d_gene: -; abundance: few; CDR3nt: TGTGCCAGCAGCTTAACATATGGAGGTAGAGGTGAGCAGTTCTTC; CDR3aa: CASSLTYGGRGEQFF
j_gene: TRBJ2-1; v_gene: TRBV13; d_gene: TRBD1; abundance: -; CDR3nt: TGTGCCAGCAGCTCCGGGACAGGGGCGTACAATGAGCAGTTCTTC; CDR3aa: CASSSGTGAYNEQFF
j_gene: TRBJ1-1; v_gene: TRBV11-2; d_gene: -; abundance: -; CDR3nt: TGTGCCAGCAGCTTGCCGATGAACACTGAAGCTTTCTTT; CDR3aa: CASSLPMNTEAFF
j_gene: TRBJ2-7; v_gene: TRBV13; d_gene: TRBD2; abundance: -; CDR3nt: TGTGCCAGCAGCTCGTCTAGCGGGGGGGCATCCTACGAGCAGTACTTC; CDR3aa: CASSSSSGGASYEQYF
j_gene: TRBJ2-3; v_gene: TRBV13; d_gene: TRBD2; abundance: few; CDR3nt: TGTGCCAGCAGCCAGCGGGCGGGGGGGAGCACAGATACGCAGTATTTT; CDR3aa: CASSQRAGGSTDTQYF
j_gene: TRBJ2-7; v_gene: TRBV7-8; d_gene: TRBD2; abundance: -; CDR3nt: TGTGCCAGCAGCCCAGGTGTACTAGCGGGCGAGCAGTACTTC; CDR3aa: CASSPGVLAGEQYF
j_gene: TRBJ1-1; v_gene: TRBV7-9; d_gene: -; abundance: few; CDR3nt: TGTGCCAGCAGCCCCGAGCGGGGGTTCAACACTGAAGCTTTCTTT; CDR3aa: CASSPERGFNTEAFF
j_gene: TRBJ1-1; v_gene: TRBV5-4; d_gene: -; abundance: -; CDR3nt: TGTGCCAGCAGCTCGCCAGGGGAGGAGAACGCTGAAGCTTTCTTT; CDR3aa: CASSSPGEENAEAFF
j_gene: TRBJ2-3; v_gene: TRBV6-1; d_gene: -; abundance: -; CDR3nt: TGTGCCAGCAGTGTAAGAACGGGGCGGGGTACCACAGATACGCAGTATTTT; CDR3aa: CASSVRTGRGTTDTQYF
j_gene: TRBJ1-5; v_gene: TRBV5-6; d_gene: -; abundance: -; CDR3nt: TGTGCCAGCAGCTTGGAGGGTTATAGCAATCAGCCCCAGCATTTT; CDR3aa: CASSLEGYSNQPQHF
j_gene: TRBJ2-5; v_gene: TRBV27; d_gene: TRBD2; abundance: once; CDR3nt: TGTGCCAGCAGCCGGGGACTAGCGGGGGGAAGGGGAGAGACCCAGTACTTC; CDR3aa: CASSRGLAGGRGETQYF
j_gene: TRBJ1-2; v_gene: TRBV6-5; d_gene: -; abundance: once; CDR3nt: TGTGCCAGCAGTCAACCAGGGGACTATGGCTACACCTTC; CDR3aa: CASSQPGDYGYTF
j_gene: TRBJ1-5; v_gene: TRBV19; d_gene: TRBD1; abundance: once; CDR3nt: TGTGCCAGTAGTAGTCCCAGGGGGAAGGACAATCAGCCCCAGCATTTT; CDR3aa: CASSSPRGKDNQPQHF
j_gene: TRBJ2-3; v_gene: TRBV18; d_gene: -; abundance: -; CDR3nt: TGTGCCACTGCGGAGTCTAGCACAGATACGCAGTATTTT; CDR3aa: CATAESSTDTQYF
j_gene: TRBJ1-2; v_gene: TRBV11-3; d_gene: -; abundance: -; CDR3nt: TGTGCCAGCAGCTTAGTACAGCTACCATATGGCTACACCTTC; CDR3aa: CASSLVQLPYGYTF
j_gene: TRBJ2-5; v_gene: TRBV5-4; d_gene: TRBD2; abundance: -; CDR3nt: TGTGCCAGCAGCTTAGAAAGTTCGGCGGGGGTCCGAAAGACCCAGTACTTC; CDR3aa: CASSLESSAGVRKTQYF
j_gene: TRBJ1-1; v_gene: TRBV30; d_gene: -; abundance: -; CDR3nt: TGTGCCTGGAGTGTACTTAAGGGAGAGGGGGACACTGAAGCTTTCTTT; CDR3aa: CAWSVLKGEGDTEAFF
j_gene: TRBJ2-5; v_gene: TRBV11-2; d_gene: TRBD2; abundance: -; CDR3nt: TGTGCCAGCAGCCAACGGGGGGGGACTACCGAAGAGACCCAGTACTTC; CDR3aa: CASSQRGGTTEETQYF
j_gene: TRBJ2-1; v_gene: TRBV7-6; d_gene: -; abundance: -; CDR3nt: TGTGCCAGCAGCTTAGGACCATACGGGAGCGCACGGCAGCAGTTCTTC; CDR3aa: CASSLGPYGSARQQFF
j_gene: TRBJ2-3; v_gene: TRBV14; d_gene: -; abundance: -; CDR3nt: TGTGCCAGCAGCCCAGGAACAGATACGCAGTATTTT; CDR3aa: CASSPGTDTQYF
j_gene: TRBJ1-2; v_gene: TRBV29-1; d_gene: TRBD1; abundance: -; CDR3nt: TGCAGCGTCACCATAACCGGGACAGGGGAGGGCTACACCTTC; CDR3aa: CSVTITGTGEGYTF
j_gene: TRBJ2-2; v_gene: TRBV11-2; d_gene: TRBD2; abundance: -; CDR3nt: TGTGCCAGCAGCTTGAGTAGCGGGGATTCCGGGGAGCTGTTTTTT; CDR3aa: CASSLSSGDSGELFF
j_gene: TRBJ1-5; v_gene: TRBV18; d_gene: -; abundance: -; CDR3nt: TGTGCCAGCTCACCCGAGGCAGAAGGATCGCCCCAGCATTTT; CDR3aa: CASSPEAEGSPQHF
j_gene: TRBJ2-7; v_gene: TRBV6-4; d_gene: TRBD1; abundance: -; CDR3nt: TGTGCCAGCAGTGACTTGGTAACCCCCGGGACAGGTCTCCCGAGCTCCTACGAGCAGTACTTC; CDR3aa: CASSDLVTPGTGLPSSYEQYF
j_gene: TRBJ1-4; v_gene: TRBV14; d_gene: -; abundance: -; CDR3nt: TGTGCCAGCAGCCAAGTCGGGGGTGCAACTAATGAAAAACTGTTTTTT; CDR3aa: CASSQVGGATNEKLFF
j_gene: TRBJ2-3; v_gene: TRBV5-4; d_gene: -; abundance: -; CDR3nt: TGTGCCAGCAGCCACCCTCAGGAGGGGAACACAGATACGCAGTATTTT; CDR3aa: CASSHPQEGNTDTQYF